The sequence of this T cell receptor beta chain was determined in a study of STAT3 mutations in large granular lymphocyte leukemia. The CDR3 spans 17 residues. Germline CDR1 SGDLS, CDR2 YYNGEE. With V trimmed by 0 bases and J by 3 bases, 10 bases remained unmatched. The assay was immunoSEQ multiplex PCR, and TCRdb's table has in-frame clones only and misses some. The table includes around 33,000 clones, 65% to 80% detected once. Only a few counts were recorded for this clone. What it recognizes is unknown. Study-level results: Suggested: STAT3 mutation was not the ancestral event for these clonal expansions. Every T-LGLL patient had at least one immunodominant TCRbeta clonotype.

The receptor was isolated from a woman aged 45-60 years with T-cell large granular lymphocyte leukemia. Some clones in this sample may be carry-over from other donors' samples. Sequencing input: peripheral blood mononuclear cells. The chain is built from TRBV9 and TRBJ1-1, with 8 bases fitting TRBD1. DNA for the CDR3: TGTGCCAGCAGCGTAGGCCAGGGGGCCCAGTGGGACACTGAAGCTTTCTTT. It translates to CASSVGQGAQWDTEAFF.